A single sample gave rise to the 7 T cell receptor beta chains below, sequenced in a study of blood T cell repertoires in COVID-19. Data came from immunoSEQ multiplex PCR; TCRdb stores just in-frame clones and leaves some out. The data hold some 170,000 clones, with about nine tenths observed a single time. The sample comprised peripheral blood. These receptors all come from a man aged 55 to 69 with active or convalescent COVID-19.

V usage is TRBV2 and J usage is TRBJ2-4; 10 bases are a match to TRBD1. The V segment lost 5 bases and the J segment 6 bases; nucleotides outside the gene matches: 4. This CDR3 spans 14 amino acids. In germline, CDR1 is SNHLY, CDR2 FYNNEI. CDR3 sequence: CASSRTGGGNIQYF. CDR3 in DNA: TGTGCCAGCAGTCGGACAGGGGGGGGAAACATTCAGTACTTC.

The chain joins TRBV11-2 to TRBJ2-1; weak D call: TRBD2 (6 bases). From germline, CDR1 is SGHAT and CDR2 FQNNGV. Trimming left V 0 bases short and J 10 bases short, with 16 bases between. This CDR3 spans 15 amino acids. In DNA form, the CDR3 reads TGTGCCAGCAGCTTAGACGAGACTAGAAGAGGAGAGCAGTTCTTC. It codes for CASSLDETRRGEQFF.

The CDR3: CASSSLDRGPNNEQFF. Written as DNA, the CDR3 is TGTGCCAGCAGCTCGTTGGACAGGGGGCCGAACAATGAGCAGTTCTTC. V is TRBV5-6 and J is TRBJ2-1; the match to TRBD1 covers 11 bases. CDR3 length: 16 amino acids. V lost 3 bases, J lost 5 bases, and 7 bases stayed unmatched. The germline gives CDR1 SGHDT, CDR2 YYEEEE.

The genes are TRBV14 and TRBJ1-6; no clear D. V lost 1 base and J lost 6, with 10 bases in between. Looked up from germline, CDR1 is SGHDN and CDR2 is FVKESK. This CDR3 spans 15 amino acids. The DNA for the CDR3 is TGTGCCAGCAGCCAAGGGGCAGAATCTAATTCACCCCTCCACTTT. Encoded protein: CASSQGAESNSPLHF.

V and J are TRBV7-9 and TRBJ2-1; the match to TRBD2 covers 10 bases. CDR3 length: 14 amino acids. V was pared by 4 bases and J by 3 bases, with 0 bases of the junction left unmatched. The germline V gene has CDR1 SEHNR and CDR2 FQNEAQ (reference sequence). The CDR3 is CASSWTSGYNEQFF. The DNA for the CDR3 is TGTGCCAGCAGCTGGACTAGCGGCTACAATGAGCAGTTCTTC.

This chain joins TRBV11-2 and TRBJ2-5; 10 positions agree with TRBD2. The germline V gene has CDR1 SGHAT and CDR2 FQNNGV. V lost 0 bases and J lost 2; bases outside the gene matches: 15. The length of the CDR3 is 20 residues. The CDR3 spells CASSLESVSSGGGLQETQYF. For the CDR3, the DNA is TGTGCCAGCAGCTTAGAATCTGTGTCTAGCGGGGGAGGACTACAAGAGACCCAGTACTTC.

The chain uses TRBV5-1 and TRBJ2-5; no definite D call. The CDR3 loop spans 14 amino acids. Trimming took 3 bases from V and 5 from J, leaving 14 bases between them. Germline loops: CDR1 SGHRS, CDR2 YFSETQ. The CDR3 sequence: CASSSTQRSETQYF. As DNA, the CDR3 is TGCGCCAGCAGCTCCACTCAGAGGAGTGAGACCCAGTACTTC.